The entry that follows covers one T cell receptor (beta chain) sequence. This record belongs to a study of OX40 agonist ivuxolimab in advanced cancers. The table came from immunoSEQ multiplex PCR; TCRdb's copy has only in-frame clones and leaves some out. The sample lists around 67,000 clones, about four fifths occurring once. Between the trimmed V and J ends, which lost 5 bases and 7 bases, there was a span of 12 bases. The CDR3 contains 13 residues. Germline values: CDR1 SGHTA, CDR2 FQGNSA. Source: CD4+ or CD8+ T cells sorted from blood, taken in a trial of the OX40 agonist ivuxolimab. This clonotype was obtained from an adult with an advanced solid tumor such as melanoma, head and neck, liver or kidney cancer. The J gene is TRBJ1-5, the V gene TRBV7-2; D may be TRBD1 (5 bases). Written as DNA, the CDR3 is TGTGCCAGCAGCCAATCAGGGTACCAGCCCCAGCATTTT. This sequence encodes CASSQSGYQPQHF. The full variable domain, in which reference TRBV7-2 and TRBJ1-5 provide the parts outside the CDR3, is GAGVSQSPSNKVTEKGKDVELRCDPISGHTALYWYRQSLGQGLEFLIYFQGNSAPDKSGLPSDRFSAERTGGSVSTLTIQRTQQEDSAVYLCASSQSGYQPQHFGDGTRLSIL.